This T cell receptor (beta chain) originates from a study of monozygotic twins with inflammatory bowel disease (dated by TCRdb to between 2019 and 2020). Context from the whole study: The full study comprised about 28 monozygotic twin pairs: nine German pairs (four IBD-concordant, five IBD-discordant) and 19 IBD-discordant Danish pairs. Within discordant pairs, disease-associated traits were sought mainly by comparing IBD patients with their genetically identical healthy co-twins. Each individual had, on average, about 151 000 unique TCRalpha sequences and 181 000 unique TCRbeta sequences available for analysis.

Regarding this clonotype: Its antigen is still unknown.

Broad study findings and their caveats: A decrease in TCRbeta repertoire diversity, as measured by inverse Simpson index, was observed in IBD patients compared with their healthy co-twins. The results gave no support for a single strong signal or clonotype linked to IBD. Compared with healthy twins, IBD patients had fewer clonotypes in common with other individuals, a difference most pronounced in patients showing signs of disease activity. Background noise and inter-individual variability may have been introduced into the repertoires by the differing immunosuppressive treatments among patients. Repertoire similarity did not differ between concordant and discordant twins, possibly due to limited statistical power. Distinction between different T cell subtypes could not be achieved in the analysis.

The receptor library was made with 5' RACE. For each TCR library, 3,000 to 4,000 ng of total RNA was used. For each sample, cDNA was synthesized in eight separate reactions using SMARTScribe reverse transcriptase. Unique molecular identifiers containing a 6-nucleotide sample barcode were introduced through template switching during cDNA synthesis. Two nested PCRs of around 15 and 10 cycles amplified the TCRalpha and TCRbeta cDNA, and bead purification followed each PCR. Before amplification, cDNA was treated with uracil DNA-glycosylase and purified using the QIAquick PCR purification kit. The second PCR added Illumina TruSeq-compatible adapters along with sample-specific barcodes. Library quality and concentration were checked on TapeStation and Qubit, and libraries were pooled at roughly 5 ng each. Pooled libraries were sequenced on an Illumina HiSeq2500 single-index Rapid Run with 2 x 100 bp reads and custom sequencing primers. The authors' analysis ran thus. UMI-based consensus assembly with MiGEC version 1.2.6 was used to correct PCR and sequencing errors. MiXCR version 2.1.1 was used to carry out V(D)J alignment, clonotype assembly and CDR3 extraction. Normalisation of gene usage, clonotype sharing and MAIT/NKT TCR abundance was achieved by analysing the top 1000, 10 000 and 20 000 clonotypes per sample. After downsampling to 27 000 UMIs, diversity was calculated as the inverse Simpson index using the vegan R package. Paired Mann-Whitney U tests on discordant twin pairs were used, with Benjamini-Hochberg multiple-testing correction. One entry per CDR3 protein sequence results from the TCRdb reprocessing of the reads, with DNA left out. TCRdb's processing, not the authors' own work, is the source of the V and J calls. The sample table on file contains about 300,000 distinct CDR3 sequences. The ten largest account for more than 4.5% of the sample.

A roughly 2.5 ml peripheral blood sample was drawn into PAXgene tubes per donor and stored at -80°C. Without T cell sorting, total RNA was isolated from whole blood using the PAXgene blood miRNA kit on an automated QIAcube. Deep TCRalpha and TCRbeta repertoire profiling with unique molecular barcoding was performed on peripheral blood of monozygotic twin pairs concordant or discordant for inflammatory bowel disease. Smoking habits were recorded for all twin pairs, and individuals were classified as current, former or never smokers. Reading the germline V gene gives CDR1 ENHRY and CDR2 SYGVKD. The CDR3 holds 14 amino acids from the cysteine to the phenylalanine. The DNA is not on file.

The TCR was taken from a human donor with ulcerative colitis or Crohn's disease, or a healthy co-twin of an affected twin (not recorded which). Recombination linked TRBV10-3 to TRBJ1-2. Sequenced sample: blood. The CDR3 is CAISPWAGSDGYTF.